What follows describes a single T cell receptor (beta chain). The antigen remains unidentified. The CDR3 is 14 residues long. Looked up from germline, CDR1 is SGHTA and CDR2 is FQGNSA. This sample stems from a study of monozygotic twins with inflammatory bowel disease. Whole-study findings and limits: Since immunosuppressive treatments differed, patient repertoires may have gained added variability. The results supported no single strong signal or clonotype associated with IBD.

Each sample's cDNA came from eight separate reactions. TCRdb reprocessed the 5' RACE reads and reports one entry per CDR3 protein, with no DNA. The sample totals about 93,000 distinct CDR3 sequences. The sample comprised blood. This sequence was found in a human donor with ulcerative colitis or Crohn's disease, or a healthy co-twin of an affected twin (not recorded which). The V and J genes are TRBV7-2 and TRBJ2-5; TCRdb proposes TRBD1, but this gene call is untestable without DNA. This CDR3 is CASSLLGQQETQYF.